Below, one T cell receptor (beta chain) is given with its context. Germline V gene data show CDR1 as LGHDT and CDR2 as YNNKEL (reference sequence). The CDR3 sequence is 11 residues long. With 1 base removed from V and 14 bases from J, the gap between germline ends came to 9 bases. Using immunoSEQ multiplex PCR, the repertoire was profiled, and TCRdb retains in-frame clones only, with some absent. Of about 47,000 clones in the sample, approximately 85% are singletons; the top ten hold approximately 26%. This specimen belongs to a study of blood T cell repertoires in COVID-19. Study-wide background: There were acute and convalescent COVID-19 samples, and they came from the United States, Italy and Spain.

The clonotype comes from a woman older than 75 with COVID-19, enrolled during active disease. The chain is built from TRBV3-1 (or the pseudogene TRBV3-2) and TRBJ2-1; D gene uncertain. Sequencing used peripheral blood. The CDR3 DNA is TGTGCCAGCAGCCAAGGGTCAGTCAAGTTCTTC. Encoded protein: CASSQGSVKFF.